The sequence of this T cell receptor beta chain was determined in a study of T cells in Graves' hyperthyroidism and ophthalmopathy. This clonotype was found once. Its specificity is not known. The junction does not match germline at one end; this may be a read error. Broader study findings: Within blood appeared most thyroid clonotypes that had expanded above 0.001.

Germline V CDR1 and CDR2: LGHDT, YNNKEL (reference sequence). This CDR3 is built from 13 residues. Graves' hyperthyroidism was deemed stable given no ophthalmopathy progression within 18 months. Newly diagnosed hyperthyroidism, duration under 2 months, in patients aged 18 to 65. Clinicians diagnosed patients from clinical symptoms, serum thyroxine and TRAb, thyroid ultrasound and orbital computed tomography. RNA transcripts provided the source from which TCR beta CDR3 regions were amplified. HTBI primers drove first-round RT-PCR of the TCR CDR3. MiXCR, applied by TCRdb to the multiplex PCR reads, yields one record per CDR3 protein. The sample has roughly 510,000 distinct CDR3 sequences; less than 25% are singletons.

Sequenced: blood. The chain couples TRBV3-1 to TRBJ2-2, with a weak D call TRBD2 (5 bases). This TCR came from a man in his late teens or twenties with Graves' hyperthyroidism. Here the CDR3 reads CASGGHNTGDLFF. The CDR3 DNA sequence: TGTGCCAGCGGCGGCCACAACACCGGGGATCTGTTTTTT.